These 11 T cell receptor beta chains originate from one sample sequenced in a study of early T cells in non-severe SARS-CoV-2 infection. TCRdb analysed the 5' RACE reads with MiXCR anew, one entry per CDR3 protein. The sample consists of fewer than 120,000 distinct CDR3 sequences, around 12% of them appearing once. Sequenced here: whole blood, sampled at baseline. The receptor set was obtained from an adult who was a healthcare worker with PCR-confirmed SARS-CoV-2 infection or an uninfected control (not recorded which).

This clonotype was seen more than once but under ten times. Relative to the germline gene, one junction end is altered; a read error may explain this. This chain connects TRBV5-1 to TRBJ1-1; D not resolved. The CDR3 runs to 15 residues. Germline V lookup: CDR1 SGHRS, CDR2 YFSETQ. The CDR3 DNA reads as TGCGCCAGCAGGTTGGTAGGGTACTTCAACACTGAAGCTTTCTTT. This encodes CASRLVGYFNTEAFF.

With respect to this clonotype: A much larger clone lies a single base off, so this may be a read error. This chain joins TRBV11-1 and TRBJ2-7, with TRBD2 matching over 9 bases. Germline-derived CDR1 and CDR2 are SGHAT and FQDESV (reference sequence). Trimming at V came to 3 bases and at J to 2 bases, leaving 14 bases not matched to a gene. The CDR3 has 18 residues. DNA of the CDR3: TGTGCCAGCAGCTTTGTCACATCCGGGTCTAGCGGGACCTACGAGCAGTACTTC. Its protein product is CASSFVTSGSSGTYEQYF. Complete variable domain (other parts from reference TRBV11-1 and TRBJ2-7): EAEVAQSPRYKITEKSQAVAFWCDPISGHATLYWYRQILGQGPELLVQFQDESVVDDSQLPKDRFSAERLKGVDSTLKIQPAELGDSAMYLCASSFVTSGSSGTYEQYFGPGTRLTVT.

V gene TRBV5-1 combines with J gene TRBJ1-6; D not certain. Germline V CDR1 and CDR2: SGHRS, YFSETQ. Trimming stripped 6 bases from V and 6 bases from J, with 13 bases between. This CDR3 is 14 amino acids long. CDR3 region: CASNVGMANSPLHF. The CDR3 nucleotides read TGCGCCAGCAATGTGGGGATGGCTAATTCACCCCTCCACTTT. The full variable domain, its missing parts supplied by reference TRBV5-1 and TRBJ1-6, is KAGVTQTPRYLIKTRGQQVTLSCSPISGHRSVSWYQQTPGQGLQFLFEYFSETQRNKGNFPGRFSGRQFSNSRSEMNVSTLELGDSALYLCASNVGMANSPLHFGNGTRLTVT.

This clonotype was observed a few times. The V and J genes are TRBV7-2 and TRBJ2-6; no clear D gene. The CDR3 runs to 16 residues. Per germline, CDR1 SGHTA and CDR2 FQGNSA. The V end lost 5 bases, the J end lost 2 bases, and 13 bases lay between the germline ends. The DNA for the CDR3 is TGTGCCAGCAGCCCTCCAAGAAGGACTGGGGCCAACGTCCTGACTTTC. It specifies CASSPPRRTGANVLTF.

This clonotype was seen many times. CDR3 in DNA: TGTGCCAGCAGGGCCGGGACAGGGGAAAATGAGCAGTTCTTC. As protein: CASRAGTGENEQFF. The chain links TRBV9 to TRBJ2-1, with TRBD1 identical over 10 bases. The CDR3 totals 14 residues. V gave up 5 bases and J gave up 7 bases; unmatched junction bases: 6. Looked up from germline, CDR1 is SGDLS and CDR2 is YYNGEE.

The chain recombines TRBV28 with TRBJ2-7, with 8 bases aligning to TRBD1. The CDR3 is 15 amino acids. J lost 3 bases, V lost 5 bases, and 9 bases had no gene match. In germline, CDR1 is MDHEN, CDR2 SYDVKM. The DNA of the CDR3 is TGTGCCAGCAGTCCCCCGGGACAGGTCATCTACGAGCAGTACTTC. It translates to CASSPPGQVIYEQYF.

This clonotype has only a few counts. The chain employs TRBV28 and TRBJ2-1; 7 bases match TRBD2. The V segment lost 6 bases and the J segment 5 bases; nucleotides outside the gene matches: 13. There are 16 residues in the CDR3. Germline CDR1 and CDR2: MDHEN and SYDVKM. CDR3 nucleotides: TGTGCCAGCAGCCCTATTCCAAGCGGGAACGACAATGAGCAGTTCTTC. Protein product: CASSPIPSGNDNEQFF.

Concerning this clonotype: A much larger clone lies one base from this, so it may be a read error. The chain has TRBV7-8 and TRBJ2-1; D is ambiguous. V was trimmed by 3 bases and J by 13 bases, leaving 13 bases between them. This CDR3 region has 12 residues. Per germline, CDR1 SGHVS and CDR2 FQNEAQ. This CDR3 reads CASSFTWNLQFF. Here the CDR3 DNA reads TGTGCCAGCAGCTTTACATGGAACCTTCAGTTCTTC.

This clonotype was counted at least ten times. The V call is TRBV10-3, the J call TRBJ2-7, with 8 bases aligning to TRBD1. The CDR3 sequence is 13 residues long. Germline-derived CDR1 and CDR2 are ENHRY and SYGVKD. The V and J ends lost 5 bases and 6 bases, in that order; junction bases with no gene match: 6. This CDR3 is CAISKTGALEQYF. Written as DNA, the CDR3 is TGTGCCATCAGTAAGACAGGGGCACTCGAGCAGTACTTC.

This clonotype was detected only a few times. The rearrangement uses TRBV20-1 and TRBJ2-5; D uncertain. V shed 1 base and J shed 2 bases, with 2 bases lying between them. The CDR3 runs to 11 residues. Germline assignment: CDR1 DFQATT and CDR2 SNEGSKA (reference sequence). CDR3 coding DNA: TGCAGTGCTAGAGGTCAAGAGACCCAGTACTTC. Translation: CSARGQETQYF.

In its sample, this clonotype was seen a few times. This chain uses TRBV29-1 with TRBJ1-3; no clear D gene. The CDR3 contains 16 residues. Germline V gene sequence: CDR1 SQVTM, CDR2 ANQGSEA. V was clipped by 4 bases and J by 0 bases, with 16 bases between them. CDR3 DNA: TGCAGCGTTGTGGTCCCTCGGCCCTACTCTGGAAACACCATATATTTT. As protein: CSVVVPRPYSGNTIYF.